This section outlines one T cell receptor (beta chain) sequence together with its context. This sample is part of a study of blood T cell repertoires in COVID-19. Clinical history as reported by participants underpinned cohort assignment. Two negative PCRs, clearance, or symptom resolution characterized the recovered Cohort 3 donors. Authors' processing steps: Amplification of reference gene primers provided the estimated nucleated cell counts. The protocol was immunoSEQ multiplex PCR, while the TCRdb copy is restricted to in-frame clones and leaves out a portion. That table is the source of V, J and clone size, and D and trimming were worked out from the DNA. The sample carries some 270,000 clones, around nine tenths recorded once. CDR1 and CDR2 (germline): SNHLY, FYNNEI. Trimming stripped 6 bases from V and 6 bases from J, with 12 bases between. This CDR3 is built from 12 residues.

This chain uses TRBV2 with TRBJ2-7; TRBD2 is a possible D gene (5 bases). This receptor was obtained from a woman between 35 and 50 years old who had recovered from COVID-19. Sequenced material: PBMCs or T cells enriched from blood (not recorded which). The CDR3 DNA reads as TGTGCCAGCAGCCTTGACCGGGGCGAGCAGTACTTC. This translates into CASSLDRGEQYF.